This T cell receptor beta chain was retrieved from a study of cytomegalovirus exposure and HLA in healthy donors. Study-level findings and limits: HLA allele associations emerged for around 15,000 TCR beta sequences in a later analysis, at 0.05 false discovery rate.

The PCR was carried out with 60 Vbeta primers and 13 Jbeta primers. Clones were sequenced by immunoSEQ multiplex PCR, and TCRdb holds only the in-frame ones, with some missing. The sample totals around 130,000 clones. V shed 0 bases and J shed 0 bases, with 9 bases lying between them. The CDR3 totals 15 residues. Germline CDR1 MNHEY, CDR2 SVGAGI. Concerning this clone: Its antigen is not known.

The origin of this receptor is a woman in her forties in good health and CMV-seronegative. The rearrangement joins TRBV6-5 to TRBJ2-7; either TRBD1 or TRBD2 may supply D (5 bases each). Material for sequencing was PBMCs. The CDR3 region has the DNA TGTGCCAGCAGTTACTCGACTGGGGGCTCCTACGAGCAGTACGTC. Translation: CASSYSTGGSYEQYV.